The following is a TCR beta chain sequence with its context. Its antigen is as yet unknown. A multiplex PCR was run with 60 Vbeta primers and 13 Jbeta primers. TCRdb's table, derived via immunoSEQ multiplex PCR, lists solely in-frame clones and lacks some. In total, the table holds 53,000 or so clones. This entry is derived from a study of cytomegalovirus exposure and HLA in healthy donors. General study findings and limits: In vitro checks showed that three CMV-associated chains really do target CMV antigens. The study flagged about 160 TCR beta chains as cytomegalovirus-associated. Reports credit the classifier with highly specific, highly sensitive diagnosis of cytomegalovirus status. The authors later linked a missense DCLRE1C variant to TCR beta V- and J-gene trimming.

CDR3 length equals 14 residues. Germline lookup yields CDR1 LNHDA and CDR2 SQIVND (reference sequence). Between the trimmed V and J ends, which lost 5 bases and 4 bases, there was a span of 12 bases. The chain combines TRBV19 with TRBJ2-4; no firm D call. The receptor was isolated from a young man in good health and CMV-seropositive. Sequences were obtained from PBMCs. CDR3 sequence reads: CASSGAAEKNIQYF. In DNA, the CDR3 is TGTGCCAGTAGTGGCGCGGCGGAAAAAAACATTCAGTACTTC.